These 15 T cell receptor beta chains came from one sample sequenced in a study of response to subunit inactivated influenza vaccine. TCRdb passed the RT-PCR reads through MiXCR, listing each CDR3 protein once. The data show about 190,000 distinct CDR3 sequences, roughly 14% seen once. Here the sequenced sample was CD8+ T cells sorted from PBMCs, taken roughly 5 days after vaccination. These receptors originate from a man in his forties or fifties who received an inactivated influenza vaccine.

This clonotype was detected only a few times. The chain employs TRBV27 and TRBJ1-3; no clear D. Trimming pared 6 bases from V and 0 bases from J, leaving 9 bases between. The CDR3 extends over 14 amino acids. CDR1 is MNHEY, CDR2 SMNVEV, per germline (reference sequence). The CDR3 sequence is CASSLSDSGNTIYF. CDR3 bases: TGTGCCAGCAGCCTCAGTGACTCTGGAAACACCATATATTTT.

This chain uses TRBV20-1 with TRBJ1-2; 9 nucleotides line up with TRBD1. Germline lookup yields CDR1 DFQATT and CDR2 SNEGSKA (reference sequence). With 0 bases clipped from V and 6 bases from J, the junction kept 8 bases outside the gene matches. The CDR3 length is 15 residues. CDR3 loop: CSAREGGTGSHGYTF. CDR3 nucleotide sequence: TGCAGTGCTAGAGAAGGGGGGACAGGGAGTCATGGCTACACCTTC.

In this sample, this clonotype turned up many times. V is TRBV5-1 and J is TRBJ1-1, with a tentative D call TRBD1 (6 bases). The germline V and J ends were trimmed by 4 bases and 1 base, with 11 bases remaining between them. The germline CDR1 and CDR2 sequences are SGHRS and YFSETQ. The CDR3 extends over 14 amino acids. The DNA of the CDR3 is TGCGCCAGCAGCCCCGGGACATCGAACACTGAAGCTTTCTTT. It specifies CASSPGTSNTEAFF.

In this sample, this clonotype turned up many times. The rearrangement uses TRBV7-9 and TRBJ2-5; no definite D call. The CDR3 spans 13 residues. CDR1 and CDR2 (germline): SEHNR, FQNEAQ (reference sequence). V dropped 4 bases and J dropped 3 bases, with 9 bases sitting between them. In DNA form, the CDR3 reads TGTGCCAGCAGCTCTTACTCAAAAGAGACCCAGTACTTC. It specifies CASSSYSKETQYF.

This clonotype has more than one count but fewer than ten. The J gene is TRBJ2-5, the V gene TRBV21-1; no DNA check was done on the table's D call, TRBD1. TRBV21-1 is shown as a pseudogene. The CDR3 is 17 amino acids. The CDR3: CASSRKAGNRDRETQYF. CDR3 coding DNA: TGTGCCAGCAGCCGAAAAGCCGGGAACCGGGACCGAGAGACCCAGTACTTC.

V usage is TRBV4-3 and J usage is TRBJ1-1; 9 nucleotides line up with TRBD1. The J segment lost 6 bases and the V segment lost 2 bases, leaving 1 base of the junction unmatched. This CDR3 spans 13 amino acids. Germline values: CDR1 LGHNA, CDR2 YSLEER. The CDR3 coding sequence is TGCGCCAGCAGCCAAACAGGGGGCCCTGAAGCTTTCTTT. It translates to CASSQTGGPEAFF.

This clonotype was detected a few times. The rearrangement joins TRBV4-1 to TRBJ2-1, with no clear D. This CDR3 region has 14 residues. CDR1 is MGHRA, CDR2 YSYEKL, per germline. Deletions cut 1 base from V and 5 bases from J, with 9 bases between. The CDR3 here is CASSQVGDHNEQFF. CDR3 sequence (DNA): TGCGCCAGCAGCCAAGTGGGCGATCACAATGAGCAGTTCTTC.

The chain carries TRBV20-1 and TRBJ2-1; tentative D call: TRBD1 (6 bases). CDR1 and CDR2 from the germline V gene are DFQATT and SNEGSKA (reference sequence). The CDR3 is 15 amino acids. The germline V and J ends were trimmed by 1 base and 3 bases, with 13 bases remaining between them. The chain's CDR3 is CSARVMGAIYNEQFF. The CDR3 coding sequence is TGCAGTGCTAGAGTCATGGGGGCAATCTACAATGAGCAGTTCTTC.

This clonotype showed up just a few times. The chain combines TRBV29-1 with TRBJ1-1; D gene ambiguous. Germline V gene data show CDR1 as SQVTM and CDR2 as ANQGSEA. The V end was cut by 4 bases, the J end by 1 base, with 10 bases between. The CDR3 consists of 13 residues. CDR3 sequence: CSVGQRPNTEAFF. CDR3 sequence (DNA): TGCAGCGTTGGCCAGAGGCCGAACACTGAAGCTTTCTTT.

This sequence joins TRBV4-1 and TRBJ2-7; TRBD1 matches 10 bases. With V trimmed by 4 bases and J by 5 bases, 8 bases remained unmatched. Germline CDR1 and CDR2: MGHRA and YSYEKL. This CDR3 comprises 15 residues. The CDR3 is CASSRSGTGANEQYF. For the CDR3, the DNA is TGCGCCAGCAGCCGGTCCGGGACAGGGGCCAACGAGCAGTACTTC.

There are a few counts of this clonotype. This chain connects TRBV4-1 to TRBJ2-1; TRBD2 matches 7 bases. From germline, CDR1 is MGHRA and CDR2 YSYEKL. The CDR3 runs to 15 residues. With 1 base clipped from V and 5 bases from J, the junction kept 5 bases outside the gene matches. The CDR3 nucleotides read TGCGCCAGCAGCCAAGGATGGGACTATAACAATGAGCAGTTCTTC. Translated, it gives CASSQGWDYNNEQFF.

V is TRBV11-2 and J is TRBJ2-7, with 7 bases fitting TRBD2. Germline CDR1 reads SGHAT; CDR2 reads FQNNGV. This CDR3 has 18 amino acids. J lost 1 base, V lost 1 base, and 13 bases had no gene match. As DNA, the CDR3 is TGTGCCAGCAGCTTAGGGAGGACTAGTCGGATCGTATCCTACGAGCAGTACTTC. This gives the protein CASSLGRTSRIVSYEQYF.

This clonotype was recorded many times. The chain carries TRBV7-6 and TRBJ2-3; 7 nucleotides line up with TRBD2. This CDR3 is built from 18 residues. The germline V gene has CDR1 SGHVS and CDR2 FNYEAQ. The trim removed 2 bases at V and 2 bases at J, leaving 13 bases unmatched. The CDR3 nucleotides read TGTGCCAGCAGCTTACTTGCCCAGCGGGGCCTTAACACAGATACGCAGTATTTT. Protein: CASSLLAQRGLNTDTQYF.

The CDR3 region is CAISETPGEGTGELFF. In DNA, the CDR3 is TGTGCCATCAGTGAGACCCCAGGGGAGGGGACCGGGGAGCTGTTTTTT. The chain links TRBV10-3 to TRBJ2-2, with D possibly being TRBD2 (7 bases). CDR3 size: 16 residues. CDR1 ENHRY and CDR2 SYGVKD come from the germline V gene. The V end was cut by 2 bases, the J end by 5 bases, with 15 bases between.

The V call is TRBV27, the J call TRBJ1-2, with a tentative D call TRBD1 (5 bases). CDR1 is MNHEY and CDR2 is SMNVEV in the germline V gene (reference sequence). CDR3 size: 14 residues. V shed 0 bases and J shed 8 bases, with 13 bases lying between them. This CDR3 is CASSLSIGAGGYTF. The CDR3 coding sequence is TGTGCCAGCAGTTTATCGATTGGGGCTGGAGGCTACACCTTC.